This T cell receptor (beta chain) was recorded in a study of CD8+CD57+ T cells in acquired aplastic anemia. At the level of the study: On average, sorted CD4+ and CD8+ cells gave about 3.1 ug of DNA.

V shed 0 bases and J shed 5 bases, with 10 bases lying between them. The CDR3 has 13 amino acids. Germline V gene sequence: CDR1 DFQATT, CDR2 SNEGSKA (reference sequence). Template material for TCR beta VDJ and CDR3 profiling consisted of genomic DNA. TCRdb passed the reads through MiXCR, listing each CDR3 protein once. The table has about 240,000 distinct CDR3 sequences, around half seen once. Patients chosen for sequencing had CD8+CD57+ cells that had expanded, as shown by flow cytometry. Severe acquired aplastic anemia was diagnosed in all patients. This clonotype was counted only a few times. The antigen remains undetermined. Study-wide points: No significant patient-versus-control difference appeared in CD8+ Simpson's diversity. Patients and controls shared fewer than 30 CD8+ CDR3 sequences.

The clonotype comes from a human donor with aplastic anemia. Sequencing was done on a sample of sorted CD4+, CD8+, or CD8+CD57+ T cells (not recorded which) from PBMCs. This chain uses TRBV20-1 with TRBJ2-5; possible D gene TRBD2, 6 bases. DNA for the CDR3: TGCAGTGCTAGAGAGTCGGGGGTGGAGACCCAGTACTTC. This sequence encodes CSARESGVETQYF.